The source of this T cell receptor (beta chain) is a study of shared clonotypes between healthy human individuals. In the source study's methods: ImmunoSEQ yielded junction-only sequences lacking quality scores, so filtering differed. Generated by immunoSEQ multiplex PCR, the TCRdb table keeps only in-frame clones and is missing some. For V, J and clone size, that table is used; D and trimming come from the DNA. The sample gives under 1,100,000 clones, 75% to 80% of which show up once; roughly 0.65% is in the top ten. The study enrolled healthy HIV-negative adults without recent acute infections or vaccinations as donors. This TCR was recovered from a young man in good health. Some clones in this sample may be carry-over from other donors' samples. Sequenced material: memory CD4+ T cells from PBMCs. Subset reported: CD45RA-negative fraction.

The CDR3 sequence is CASSLGKIGYEQYF. CDR3 DNA: TGTGCCAGCAGTTTGGGGAAGATTGGCTACGAGCAGTACTTC. This sequence joins TRBV28 and TRBJ2-7; D remains ambiguous. The CDR3 has 14 amino acids. V dropped 3 bases and J dropped 3 bases, with 12 bases sitting between them. Germline values: CDR1 MDHEN, CDR2 SYDVKM.